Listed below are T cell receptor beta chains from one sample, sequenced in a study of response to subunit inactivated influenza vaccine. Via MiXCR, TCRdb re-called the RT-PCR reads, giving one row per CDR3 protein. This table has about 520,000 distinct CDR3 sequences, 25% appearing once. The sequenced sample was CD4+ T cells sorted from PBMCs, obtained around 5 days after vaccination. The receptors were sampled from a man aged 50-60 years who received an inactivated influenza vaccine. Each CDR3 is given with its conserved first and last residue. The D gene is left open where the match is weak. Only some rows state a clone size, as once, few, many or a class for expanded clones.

cdr3_aa: CASSGASGGSGELFF
cdr3_nt: TGCGCCAGCAGCGGGGCGTCAGGAGGATCCGGGGAGCTGTTTTTT
clone_size: NA
d_call: NA
j_call: TRBJ2-2
v_call: TRBV5-1

cdr3_aa: CASSYRRGLVNTGELFF
cdr3_nt: TGTGCCAGCAGTTACAGGCGTGGGCTGGTAAACACCGGGGAGCTGTTTTTT
clone_size: NA
d_call: NA
j_call: TRBJ2-2
v_call: TRBV6-2/TRBV6-3

cdr3_aa: CASSEYSDNEQFF
cdr3_nt: TGTGCCAGCAGTGAATATTCCGACAATGAGCAGTTCTTC
clone_size: NA
d_call: NA
j_call: TRBJ2-1
v_call: TRBV25-1

cdr3_aa: CASSQGTGRRAFF
cdr3_nt: TGTGCCAGCAGCCAAGGGACAGGGAGACGAGCTTTCTTT
clone_size: NA
d_call: TRBD1
j_call: TRBJ1-1
v_call: TRBV16

cdr3_aa: CSARVSGDRGREQYF
cdr3_nt: TGCAGTGCTAGAGTTTCAGGGGACAGGGGGCGCGAGCAGTACTTC
clone_size: NA
d_call: TRBD1
j_call: TRBJ2-7
v_call: TRBV20-1

cdr3_aa: CASSLPRQMSSYEQYF
cdr3_nt: TGTGCCAGCAGCTTACCCCGACAGATGTCGTCCTACGAGCAGTACTTC
clone_size: few
d_call: NA
j_call: TRBJ2-7
v_call: TRBV7-9

cdr3_aa: CASSQAFATNEKLFF
cdr3_nt: TGCGCCAGCAGCCAAGCCTTTGCAACTAATGAAAAACTGTTTTTT
clone_size: NA
d_call: NA
j_call: TRBJ1-4
v_call: TRBV4-3

cdr3_aa: CASSGTSGRGDTQYF
cdr3_nt: TGTGCCAGCTCTGGGACTAGCGGGAGGGGAGATACGCAGTATTTT
clone_size: many
d_call: TRBD2
j_call: TRBJ2-3
v_call: TRBV9

cdr3_aa: CASSYYNSGTSRNNEQFF
cdr3_nt: TGTGCCAGCAGTTACTATAACTCTGGGACTAGCAGAAACAATGAGCAGTTCTTC
clone_size: few
d_call: TRBD2
j_call: TRBJ2-1
v_call: TRBV6-2/TRBV6-3

cdr3_aa: CASSLAQFRTGVDTQYF
cdr3_nt: TGTGCCAGCAGCCTCGCCCAATTCAGGACAGGGGTTGATACGCAGTATTTT
clone_size: NA
d_call: TRBD1
j_call: TRBJ2-3
v_call: TRBV5-5

cdr3_aa: CASSQGGLKAAFF
cdr3_nt: TGTGCCAGCAGTCAGGGGGGGTTAAAAGCAGCTTTCTTT
clone_size: NA
d_call: TRBD1
j_call: TRBJ1-1
v_call: TRBV12-3/TRBV12-4

cdr3_aa: CAISESRYEQYF
cdr3_nt: TGTGCCATCAGTGAGAGCAGGTACGAGCAGTACTTC
clone_size: NA
d_call: NA
j_call: TRBJ2-7
v_call: TRBV10-3

cdr3_aa: CATSDYLNEQFF
cdr3_nt: TGTGCCACCAGTGACTACCTTAATGAGCAGTTCTTC
clone_size: NA
d_call: NA
j_call: TRBJ2-1
v_call: TRBV24-1

cdr3_aa: CASSQGNSWDRDAGELFF
cdr3_nt: TGTGCCAGCAGCCAAGGAAACTCCTGGGACAGGGACGCCGGGGAGCTGTTTTTT
clone_size: few
d_call: TRBD1
j_call: TRBJ2-2
v_call: TRBV4-2

cdr3_aa: CASSLGSGVNTQYF
cdr3_nt: TGCGCCAGCAGCTTGGGATCAGGGGTGAATACGCAGTATTTT
clone_size: NA
d_call: NA
j_call: TRBJ2-3
v_call: TRBV5-1

cdr3_aa: CASSLAGTRGSPLHF
cdr3_nt: TGTGCCAGCAGCTTAGCAGGAACTCGGGGATCACCCCTCCACTTT
clone_size: once
d_call: NA
j_call: TRBJ1-6
v_call: TRBV7-2

cdr3_aa: CASSLGSGRATDTQYF
cdr3_nt: TGCGCCAGCAGCTTAGGGTCGGGCAGGGCCACAGATACGCAGTATTTT
clone_size: NA
d_call: NA
j_call: TRBJ2-3
v_call: TRBV5-1

cdr3_aa: CASSPEVQREGLYEQYF
cdr3_nt: TGTGCCAGCAGCCCTGAGGTGCAGCGGGAGGGCCTTTACGAGCAGTACTTC
clone_size: once
d_call: TRBD2
j_call: TRBJ2-7
v_call: TRBV5-6

cdr3_aa: CASSLGAARYGYTF
cdr3_nt: TGTGCCAGCAGTTTAGGGGCAGCTCGCTATGGCTACACCTTC
clone_size: many
d_call: NA
j_call: TRBJ1-2
v_call: TRBV12-3/TRBV12-4

cdr3_aa: CASSPLISGLNNEQFF
cdr3_nt: TGTGCCAGCAGTCCTCTGATCAGCGGCCTAAACAATGAGCAGTTCTTC
clone_size: NA
d_call: NA
j_call: TRBJ2-1
v_call: TRBV27

cdr3_aa: CATSRAGFLETQYF
cdr3_nt: TGTGCCACCAGCAGAGCAGGGTTTTTGGAGACCCAGTACTTC
clone_size: NA
d_call: NA
j_call: TRBJ2-5
v_call: TRBV15

cdr3_aa: CASSLPTGNEQYF
cdr3_nt: TGTGCCAGCAGCTTGCCCACAGGGAACGAGCAGTACTTC
clone_size: few
d_call: NA
j_call: TRBJ2-7
v_call: TRBV7-9

cdr3_aa: CASSVGGTNSPLHF
cdr3_nt: TGTGCCAGCAGCGTAGGTGGAACAAACTCACCCCTCCACTTT
clone_size: few
d_call: NA
j_call: TRBJ1-6
v_call: TRBV9

cdr3_aa: CASRKSGTRTDTQYF
cdr3_nt: TGTGCCAGCCGAAAATCCGGGACTAGGACAGATACGCAGTATTTT
clone_size: few
d_call: TRBD2
j_call: TRBJ2-3
v_call: TRBV6-2/TRBV6-3

cdr3_aa: CASSSVGNEKLFF
cdr3_nt: TGTGCCAGCAGTTCAGTGGGAAATGAAAAACTGTTTTTT
clone_size: few
d_call: NA
j_call: TRBJ1-4
v_call: TRBV7-2

cdr3_aa: CASSPDNSYEQYF
cdr3_nt: TGTGCCAGCAGCCCGGACAACTCCTACGAGCAGTACTTC
clone_size: NA
d_call: NA
j_call: TRBJ2-7
v_call: TRBV7-9

cdr3_aa: CASNTEGGRNSPLHF
cdr3_nt: TGTGCCAGCAATACCGAGGGGGGCCGGAATTCACCCCTCCACTTT
clone_size: once
d_call: NA
j_call: TRBJ1-6
v_call: TRBV28

cdr3_aa: CASTARGNTGELFF
cdr3_nt: TGTGCCAGCACGGCCAGGGGGAACACCGGGGAGCTGTTTTTT
clone_size: NA
d_call: NA
j_call: TRBJ2-2
v_call: TRBV27

cdr3_aa: CSVEDRQFNYGYTF
cdr3_nt: TGCAGCGTTGAAGATCGGCAGTTCAACTATGGCTACACCTTC
clone_size: few
d_call: NA
j_call: TRBJ1-2
v_call: TRBV29-1

cdr3_aa: CASSQGGGASYEQYF
cdr3_nt: TGCGCCAGCAGCCAGGGAGGGGGCGCCTCCTACGAGCAGTACTTC
clone_size: NA
d_call: NA
j_call: TRBJ2-7
v_call: TRBV5-1

cdr3_aa: CASSRGSTGELFF
cdr3_nt: TGTGCCAGCAGCCGTGGCAGTACCGGGGAGCTGTTTTTT
clone_size: few
d_call: NA
j_call: TRBJ2-2
v_call: TRBV11-1

cdr3_aa: CASRPRGLGTGELFF
cdr3_nt: TGTGCCAGCAGACCGAGGGGGCTAGGGACCGGGGAGCTGTTTTTT
clone_size: few
d_call: TRBD1
j_call: TRBJ2-2
v_call: TRBV12-3/TRBV12-4

cdr3_aa: CASSEELGNTEAFF
cdr3_nt: TGTGCCAGCAGTGAAGAGCTGGGAAACACTGAAGCTTTCTTT
clone_size: NA
d_call: NA
j_call: TRBJ1-1
v_call: TRBV2

cdr3_aa: CASSSTAATNEKLFF
cdr3_nt: TGCGCCAGCAGCTCTACAGCCGCAACTAATGAAAAACTGTTTTTT
clone_size: NA
d_call: NA
j_call: TRBJ1-4
v_call: TRBV5-1

cdr3_aa: CATSDRGLAGGPSHEQSF
cdr3_nt: TGTGCCACCAGTGACCGAGGACTAGCGGGAGGGCCTTCGCATGAGCAGTCCTTC
clone_size: NA
d_call: TRBD2
j_call: TRBJ2-1
v_call: TRBV24-1

cdr3_aa: CASSLFSREYEQYF
cdr3_nt: TGTGCCAGCAGTTTATTTAGCAGGGAGTACGAGCAGTACTTC
clone_size: NA
d_call: NA
j_call: TRBJ2-7
v_call: TRBV12-3/TRBV12-4

cdr3_aa: CASNLGGTAYEQYF
cdr3_nt: TGTGCCAGCAATCTAGGGGGAACAGCCTACGAGCAGTACTTC
clone_size: NA
d_call: NA
j_call: TRBJ2-7
v_call: TRBV2

cdr3_aa: CASRGAQGAPEKLFF
cdr3_nt: TGCGCCAGCAGAGGCGCTCAGGGGGCGCCTGAAAAACTGTTTTTT
clone_size: few
d_call: TRBD1
j_call: TRBJ1-4
v_call: TRBV4-3

cdr3_aa: CASSVRGGSNQETQYF
cdr3_nt: TGTGCCAGCAGCGTACGTGGCGGGAGTAACCAAGAGACCCAGTACTTC
clone_size: few
d_call: TRBD2
j_call: TRBJ2-5
v_call: TRBV9

cdr3_aa: CASSLWASGTKETQYF
cdr3_nt: TGTGCCAGCAGTTTATGGGCTAGCGGAACTAAAGAGACCCAGTACTTC
clone_size: NA
d_call: TRBD2
j_call: TRBJ2-5
v_call: TRBV28

cdr3_aa: CSARDLNQGSSYNSPLHF
cdr3_nt: TGCAGTGCTAGAGACCTCAATCAGGGGAGCTCCTATAATTCACCCCTCCACTTT
clone_size: NA
d_call: NA
j_call: TRBJ1-6
v_call: TRBV20-1

cdr3_aa: CASTLQGSDTEAFF
cdr3_nt: TGTGCCAGCACCCTTCAGGGTAGCGACACTGAAGCTTTCTTT
clone_size: many
d_call: NA
j_call: TRBJ1-1
v_call: TRBV12-3/TRBV12-4

cdr3_aa: CASRQVNEQFF
cdr3_nt: TGTGCCAGCAGACAGGTTAATGAGCAGTTCTTC
clone_size: NA
d_call: NA
j_call: TRBJ2-1
v_call: TRBV2

cdr3_aa: CASSLNTPGPTYEQYF
cdr3_nt: TGCGCCAGCAGCTTAAACACCCCGGGACCCACCTACGAGCAGTACTTC
clone_size: NA
d_call: NA
j_call: TRBJ2-7
v_call: TRBV5-1

cdr3_aa: CASSIHGTTNEKLFF
cdr3_nt: TGTGCCAGCAGCATACACGGGACGACTAATGAAAAACTGTTTTTT
clone_size: NA
d_call: NA
j_call: TRBJ1-4
v_call: TRBV9

cdr3_aa: CSARDLRQAYEQYF
cdr3_nt: TGCAGTGCTAGAGATCTCAGGCAGGCCTACGAGCAGTACTTC
clone_size: few
d_call: NA
j_call: TRBJ2-7
v_call: TRBV20-1

cdr3_aa: CSVGPADTQYF
cdr3_nt: TGCAGCGTAGGCCCGGCCGATACGCAGTATTTT
clone_size: NA
d_call: NA
j_call: TRBJ2-3
v_call: TRBV29-1

cdr3_aa: CASSRQDRGGGYTF
cdr3_nt: TGCGCCAGCAGCAGACAGGACAGGGGAGGAGGCTACACCTTC
clone_size: NA
d_call: TRBD1
j_call: TRBJ1-2
v_call: TRBV5-1

cdr3_aa: CSVKGNYYNEQFF
cdr3_nt: TGCAGCGTTAAAGGGAACTACTACAATGAGCAGTTCTTC
clone_size: few
d_call: NA
j_call: TRBJ2-1
v_call: TRBV29-1